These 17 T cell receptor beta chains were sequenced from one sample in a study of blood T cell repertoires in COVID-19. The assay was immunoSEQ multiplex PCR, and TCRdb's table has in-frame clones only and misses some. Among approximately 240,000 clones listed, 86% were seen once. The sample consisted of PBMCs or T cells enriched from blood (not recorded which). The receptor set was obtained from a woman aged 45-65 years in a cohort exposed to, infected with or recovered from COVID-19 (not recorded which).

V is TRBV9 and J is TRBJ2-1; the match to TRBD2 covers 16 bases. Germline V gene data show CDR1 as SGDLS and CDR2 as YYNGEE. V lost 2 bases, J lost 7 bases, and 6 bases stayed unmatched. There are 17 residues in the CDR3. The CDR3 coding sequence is TGTGCCAGCAGCGTCGCGGGACTAGCGGGGGGGGATAATGAGCAGTTCTTC. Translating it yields CASSVAGLAGGDNEQFF.

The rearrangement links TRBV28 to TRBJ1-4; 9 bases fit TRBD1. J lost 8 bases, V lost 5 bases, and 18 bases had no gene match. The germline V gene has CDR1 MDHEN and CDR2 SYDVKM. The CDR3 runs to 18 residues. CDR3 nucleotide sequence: TGTGCCAGCAGTCCCCTCCTCGGAACCGGGACAGGGCAGGAAAAACTGTTTTTT. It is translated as CASSPLLGTGTGQEKLFF.

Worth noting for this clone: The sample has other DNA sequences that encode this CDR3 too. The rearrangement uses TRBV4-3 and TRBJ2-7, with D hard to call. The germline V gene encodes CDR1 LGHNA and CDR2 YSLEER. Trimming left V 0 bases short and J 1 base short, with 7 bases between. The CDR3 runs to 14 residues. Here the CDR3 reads CASSQEYSSYEQYF. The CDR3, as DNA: TGCGCCAGCAGCCAAGAGTACAGTTCCTACGAGCAGTACTTC.

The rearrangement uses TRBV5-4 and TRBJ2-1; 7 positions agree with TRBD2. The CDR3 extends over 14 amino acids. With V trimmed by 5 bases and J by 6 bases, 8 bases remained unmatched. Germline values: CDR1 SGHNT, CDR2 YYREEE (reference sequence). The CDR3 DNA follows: TGTGCCAGCAGGAGCGGGACTAAGGCCAATGAGCAGTTCTTC. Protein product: CASRSGTKANEQFF.

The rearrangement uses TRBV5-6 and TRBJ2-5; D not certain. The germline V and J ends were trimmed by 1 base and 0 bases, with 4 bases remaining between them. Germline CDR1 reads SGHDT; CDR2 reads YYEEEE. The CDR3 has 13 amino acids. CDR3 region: CASSLFNQETQYF. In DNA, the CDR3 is TGTGCCAGCAGCTTGTTCAACCAAGAGACCCAGTACTTC.

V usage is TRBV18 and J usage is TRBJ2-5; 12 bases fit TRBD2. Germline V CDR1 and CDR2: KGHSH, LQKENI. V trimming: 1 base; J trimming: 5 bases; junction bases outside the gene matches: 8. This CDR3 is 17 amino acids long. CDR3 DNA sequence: TGTGCCAGCTCACCACTTGTACTAGCGGGGGGCCGGGAGACCCAGTACTTC. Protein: CASSPLVLAGGRETQYF.

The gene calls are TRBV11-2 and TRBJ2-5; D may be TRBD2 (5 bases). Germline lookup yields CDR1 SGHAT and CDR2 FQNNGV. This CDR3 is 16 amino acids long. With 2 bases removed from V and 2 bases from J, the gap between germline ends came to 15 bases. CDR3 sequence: CASSLTWSGGQETQYF. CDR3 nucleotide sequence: TGTGCCAGCAGCTTAACCTGGAGCGGCGGACAAGAGACCCAGTACTTC.

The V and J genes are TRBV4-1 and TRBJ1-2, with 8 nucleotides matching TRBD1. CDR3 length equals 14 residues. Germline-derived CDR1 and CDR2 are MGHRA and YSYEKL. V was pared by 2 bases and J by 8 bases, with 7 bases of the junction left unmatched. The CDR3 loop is CASSQPTGARGYTF. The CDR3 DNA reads TGCGCCAGCAGCCAACCGACAGGGGCGCGGGGCTACACCTTC.

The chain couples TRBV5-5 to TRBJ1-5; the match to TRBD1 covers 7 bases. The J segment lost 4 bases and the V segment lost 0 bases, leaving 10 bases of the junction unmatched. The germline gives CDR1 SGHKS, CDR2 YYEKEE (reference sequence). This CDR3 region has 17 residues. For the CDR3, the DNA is TGTGCCAGCAGCTTGGCCCCCAGGGGGGATGGAAATCAGCCCCAGCATTTT. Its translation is CASSLAPRGDGNQPQHF. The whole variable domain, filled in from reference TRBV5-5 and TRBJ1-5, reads DAGVTQSPTHLIKTRGQQVTLRCSPISGHKSVSWYQQVLGQGPQFIFQYYEKEERGRGNFPDRFSARQFPNYSSELNVNALLLGDSALYLCASSLAPRGDGNQPQHFGDGTRLSIL.

The CDR3 DNA reads as TGTGCCAGCAGCAAGGGACTAGCGGTTTACAATGAGCAGTTCTTC. This sequence encodes CASSKGLAVYNEQFF. The chain has TRBV9 and TRBJ2-1; 11 bases are a match to TRBD2. The CDR3 sequence is 15 residues long. V lost 4 bases to trimming and J lost 4 bases; unmatched junction nucleotides: 4. From germline, CDR1 is SGDLS and CDR2 YYNGEE.

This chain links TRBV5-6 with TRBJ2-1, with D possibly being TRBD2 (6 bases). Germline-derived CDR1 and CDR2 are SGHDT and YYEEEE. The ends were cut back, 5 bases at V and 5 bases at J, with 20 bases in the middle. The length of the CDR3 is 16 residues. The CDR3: CASSSSHGGVDNEQFF. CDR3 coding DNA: TGTGCCAGCAGTTCAAGCCACGGCGGGGTGGACAATGAGCAGTTCTTC.

The CDR3 region is CASTPTGPRSGNTIYF. CDR3 DNA: TGTGCCAGTACCCCGACAGGGCCTCGCTCTGGAAACACCATATATTTT. The genes are TRBV19 and TRBJ1-3, with 7 bases fitting TRBD1. CDR3 length: 16 residues. V was clipped by 7 bases and J by 0 bases; unmatched bases: 9. The germline V gene encodes CDR1 LNHDA and CDR2 SQIVND (reference sequence).

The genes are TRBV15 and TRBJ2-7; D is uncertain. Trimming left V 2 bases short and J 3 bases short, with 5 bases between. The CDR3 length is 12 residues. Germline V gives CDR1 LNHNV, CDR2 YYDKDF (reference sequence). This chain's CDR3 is CATSRNFYEQYF. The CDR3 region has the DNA TGTGCCACCAGCAGAAACTTCTACGAGCAGTACTTC.

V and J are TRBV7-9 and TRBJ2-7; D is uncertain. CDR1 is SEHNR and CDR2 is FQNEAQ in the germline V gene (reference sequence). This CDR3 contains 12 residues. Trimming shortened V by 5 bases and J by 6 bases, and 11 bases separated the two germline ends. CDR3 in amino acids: CASSHGEIEQYF. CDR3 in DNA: TGTGCCAGCAGCCACGGAGAAATCGAGCAGTACTTC. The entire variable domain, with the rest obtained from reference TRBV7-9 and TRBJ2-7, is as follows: DTGVSQNPRHKITKRGQNVTFRCDPISEHNRLYWYRQTLGQGPEFLTYFQNEAQLEKSRLLSDRFSAERPKGSFSTLEIQRTEQGDSAMYLCASSHGEIEQYFGPGTRLTVT.

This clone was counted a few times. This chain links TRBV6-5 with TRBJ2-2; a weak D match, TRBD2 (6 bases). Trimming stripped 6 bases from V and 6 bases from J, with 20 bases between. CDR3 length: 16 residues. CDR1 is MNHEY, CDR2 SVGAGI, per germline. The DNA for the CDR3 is TGTGCCAGCAGCTACCGGCGGGGAGGAGGGGCCGGGGAGCTGTTTTTT. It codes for CASSYRRGGGAGELFF.

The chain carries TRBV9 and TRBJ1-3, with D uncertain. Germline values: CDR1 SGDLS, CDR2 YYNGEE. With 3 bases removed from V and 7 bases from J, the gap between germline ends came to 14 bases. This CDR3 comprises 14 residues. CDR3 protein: CASSAKHRGNTIYF. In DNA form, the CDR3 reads TGTGCCAGCAGCGCGAAACATAGAGGGAACACCATATATTTT.

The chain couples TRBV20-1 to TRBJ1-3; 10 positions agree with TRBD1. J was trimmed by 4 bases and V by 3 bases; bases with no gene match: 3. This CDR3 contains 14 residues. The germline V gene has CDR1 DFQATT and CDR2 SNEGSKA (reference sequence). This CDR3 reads CSASDRGRGNTIYF. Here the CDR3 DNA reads TGCAGTGCTAGTGACAGGGGGCGAGGAAACACCATATATTTT.